The sequence of this T cell receptor beta chain was determined in a study of blood T cells in healthy people across ages (dated by TCRdb to between 2015 and 2017). Describing the broader study: In model experiments, roughly one uniquely barcoded TCR beta cDNA molecule per two T cells was captured by template switching. To track age-related changes in TCR beta repertoire diversity, the study relied on deep sequencing normalized with unique cDNA molecular identifiers. Donors were grouped into four age groups: young (average approximately 15 years), middle-aged (approximately 41), aged (roughly 62) and long-lived (approximately 75). To avoid experimental bias, donors of different ages were spread randomly across the sequencing lanes. For two donors (one aged 18 to 30 and one aged 80 or older), the study analyzed two additional independent replicas of 1 million unique cDNA reads from the same blood draw.

For CDR1 and CDR2, the germline V gene lists MGHDK and SYGVNS. V is trimmed back by 7 bases and J by 0 bases, and the junction contains 4 bases that no gene match accounts for. The CDR3 sequence holds 15 residues, the cysteine and phenylalanine included. Here the CDR3 DNA is all that survives: 45 bases in frame from base 1. What the study reported, not specific to this receptor: Observed TCR beta diversity per million T cells fell roughly linearly with age, and a significant reduction was already apparent by age around 40. Estimates of total diversity based on one million sequenced T cells were considered lower bounds and underestimates. Because donor CMV infection status was unknown, age-related changes in expanded clonotypes were potentially confounded. Bulk unsorted PBMC profiling prevented conclusive comparison of naive and antigen-experienced compartments. A strong correlation was found between observed TCR beta diversity and the percentage of naive T cells measured by flow cytometry. The long-lived group showed more naive CD4+ T cells, fewer expanded clones and increased TCR diversity than the aged group, suggesting age selection.

The library relied on 5' RACE. Sequenced on an Illumina HiSeq 2500. A second PCR of roughly 7 to 11 cycles was run with a J-beta primer mix and a sample-barcoded 5' primer. A template-switch 5' adaptor carrying 12 random nucleotides introduced a unique molecular identifier onto each TCR beta cDNA molecule. Each sample yielded at least 2.5 million CDR3-containing paired-end reads. First-strand cDNA was synthesized from all RNA with the Mint cDNA synthesis kit, primed by a TRBC-specific oligonucleotide. Following uracil-DNA glycosylase treatment, all cDNA underwent a first 18-cycle PCR with the universal primers M1SS and BC2_uni_R. Under the source paper's analysis protocol: For normalization, 1 million high-quality reads, each with a distinct molecular identifier, were randomly selected from each sample. Reads sharing molecular identifiers were discarded rather than binned into consensus sequences. MiTCR, with a Q25 quality threshold and the strictest error-elimination algorithm, was used for CDR3 identification, clonotype clustering and error correction. Lower-bound total TCR beta diversity was estimated with a nonparametric unseen species model using Euler transformation. TCRdb cleaned the public reads at Q25 with fastp, built clones with MiXCR and kept in-frame beta chains. Every CDR3 protein is listed once, alongside the most common genes and DNA of its rows. The V and J calls reflect TCRdb's pipeline rather than the authors' work. The sample includes around 870,000 distinct CDR3 sequences, with more than 25% observed a single time. About 18% of the sample goes to the ten largest clones.

In its sample, this clonotype was seen many times. Its target antigen remains unknown. No much larger clone exists at a distance of one base, and base qualities are not known. The donors were a few dozen Caucasian individuals from Russia, aged roughly 6 to 90 years, who were systemically healthy. Each donor gave ten milliliters of peripheral blood, drawn into EDTA-treated Vacutainer tubes. Ficoll-Paque density-gradient centrifugation was used to isolate PBMCs, with at least 7 million obtained per sample. Trizol reagent was used to extract total RNA from PBMCs, with at least 6 micrograms per sample. For every donor, an aliquot of PBMCs went through flow cytometry to measure the percentages of naive CD45RAhigh/CD27high T cells.

The sequenced sample was blood. The clonotype comes from a woman older than 75 in good health. The rearranged chain carries TRBV25-1 and TRBJ2-3, with 10 junctional bases fitting TRBD2. The CDR3 protein sequence reads: CASTSGGRSTDTQYF. Read as DNA, the sequence is TGTGCCAGCACTAGCGGGGGCCGTAGCACAGATACGCAGTATTTT.